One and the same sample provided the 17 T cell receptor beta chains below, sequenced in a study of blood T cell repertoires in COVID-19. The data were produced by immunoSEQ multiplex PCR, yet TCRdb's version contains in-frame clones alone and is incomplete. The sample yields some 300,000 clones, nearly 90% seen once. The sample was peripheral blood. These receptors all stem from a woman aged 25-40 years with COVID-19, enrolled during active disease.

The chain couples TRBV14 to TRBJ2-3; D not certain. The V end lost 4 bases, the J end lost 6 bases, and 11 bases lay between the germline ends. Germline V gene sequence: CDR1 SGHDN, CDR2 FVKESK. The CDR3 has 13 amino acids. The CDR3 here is CASSPALLDTQYF. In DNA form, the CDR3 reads TGTGCCAGCAGCCCTGCGCTACTGGATACGCAGTATTTT.

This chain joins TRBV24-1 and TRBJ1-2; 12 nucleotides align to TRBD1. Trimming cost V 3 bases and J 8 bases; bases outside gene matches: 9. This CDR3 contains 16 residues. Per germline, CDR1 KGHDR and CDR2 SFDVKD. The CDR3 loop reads CATSDRPGTGGGGYTF. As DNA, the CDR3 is TGTGCCACCAGTGATCGTCCCGGGACAGGGGGCGGAGGCTACACCTTC.

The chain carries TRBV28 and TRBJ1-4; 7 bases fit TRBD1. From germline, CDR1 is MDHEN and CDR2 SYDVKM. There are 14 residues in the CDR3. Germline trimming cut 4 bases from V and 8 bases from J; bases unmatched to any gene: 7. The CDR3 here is CASSSRTGPEKLFF. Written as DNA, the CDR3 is TGTGCCAGCAGTTCCCGGACAGGCCCCGAAAAACTGTTTTTT.

The chain's CDR3 is CASSEEGGRGDSPLHF. Written as DNA, the CDR3 is TGTGCCAGCAGTGAAGAGGGGGGGAGGGGGGACTCACCCCTCCACTTT. The chain employs TRBV6-1 and TRBJ1-6, with D maybe TRBD1 (6 bases). Germline lookup yields CDR1 MNHNS and CDR2 SASEGT. The V end was cut by 1 base, the J end by 10 bases, with 17 bases between. There are 16 residues in the CDR3.

The CDR3 protein is CASSFGTANYGYTF. For the CDR3, the DNA is TGTGCCAGCAGCTTCGGGACAGCGAACTATGGCTACACCTTC. The chain combines TRBV11-3 with TRBJ1-2, with 7 bases matching TRBD1. V dropped 3 bases and J dropped 2; count of bases not matched to a gene: 3. Germline lookup yields CDR1 SGHNT and CDR2 YENEEA. This CDR3 comprises 14 residues. Drawing the rest from reference TRBV11-3 and TRBJ1-2, the complete variable domain is EAGVVQSPRYKIIEKKQPVAFWCNPISGHNTLYWYLQNLGQGPELLIRYENEEAVDDSQLPKDRFSAERLKGVDSTLKIQPAELGDSAVYLCASSFGTANYGYTFGSGTRLTVV.

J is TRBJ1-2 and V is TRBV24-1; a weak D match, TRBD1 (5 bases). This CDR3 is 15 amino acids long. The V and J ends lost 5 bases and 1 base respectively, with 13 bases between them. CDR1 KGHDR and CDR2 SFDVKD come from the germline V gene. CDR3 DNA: TGTGCCACCAGTGGCCCGAGGCAGGGTAACTATGGCTACACCTTC. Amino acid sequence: CATSGPRQGNYGYTF.

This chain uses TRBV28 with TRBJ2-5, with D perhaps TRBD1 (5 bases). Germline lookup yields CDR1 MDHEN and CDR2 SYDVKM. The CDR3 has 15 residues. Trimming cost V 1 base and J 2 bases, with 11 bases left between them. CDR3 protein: CASSLFAGQQETQYF. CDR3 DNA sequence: TGTGCCAGCAGTTTATTTGCAGGGCAACAAGAGACCCAGTACTTC.

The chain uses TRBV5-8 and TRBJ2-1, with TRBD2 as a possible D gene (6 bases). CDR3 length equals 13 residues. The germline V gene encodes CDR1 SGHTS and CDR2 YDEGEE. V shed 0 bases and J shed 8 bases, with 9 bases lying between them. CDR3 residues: CASSLGREYEQFF. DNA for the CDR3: TGTGCCAGCAGCTTGGGGAGGGAATATGAGCAGTTCTTC.

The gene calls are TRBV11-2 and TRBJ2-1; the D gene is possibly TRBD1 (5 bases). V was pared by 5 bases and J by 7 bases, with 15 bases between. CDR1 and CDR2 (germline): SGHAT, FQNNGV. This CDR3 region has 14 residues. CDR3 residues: CASSPTGPENEQFF. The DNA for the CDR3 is TGTGCCAGCAGCCCAACAGGACCTGAAAATGAGCAGTTCTTC.

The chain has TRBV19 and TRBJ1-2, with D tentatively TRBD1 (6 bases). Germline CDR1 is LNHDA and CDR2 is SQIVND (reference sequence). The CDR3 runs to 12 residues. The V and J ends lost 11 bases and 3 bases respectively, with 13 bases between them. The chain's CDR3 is CAVWGGDYGYTF. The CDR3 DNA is TGTGCCGTATGGGGGGGCGACTATGGCTACACCTTC.

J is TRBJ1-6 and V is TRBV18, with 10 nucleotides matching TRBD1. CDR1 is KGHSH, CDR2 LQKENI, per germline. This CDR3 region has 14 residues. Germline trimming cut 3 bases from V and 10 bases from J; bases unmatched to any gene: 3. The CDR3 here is CASSPGTGESPLHF. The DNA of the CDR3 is TGTGCCAGCTCACCTGGGACAGGGGAATCACCCCTCCACTTT.

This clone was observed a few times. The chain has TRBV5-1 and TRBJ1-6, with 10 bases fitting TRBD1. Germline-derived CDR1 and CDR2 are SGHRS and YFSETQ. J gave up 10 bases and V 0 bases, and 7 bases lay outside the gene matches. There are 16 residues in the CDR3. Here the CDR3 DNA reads TGCGCCAGCAGCTTGGAATTGGGACAGGGGAGGTCACCCCTCCACTTT. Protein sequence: CASSLELGQGRSPLHF.

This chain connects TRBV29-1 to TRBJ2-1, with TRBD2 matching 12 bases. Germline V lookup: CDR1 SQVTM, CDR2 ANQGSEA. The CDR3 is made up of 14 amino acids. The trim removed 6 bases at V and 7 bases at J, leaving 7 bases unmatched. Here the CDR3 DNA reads TGCAGCGTGAGCCTAGCGGGGGGGACGAATGAGCAGTTCTTC. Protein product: CSVSLAGGTNEQFF.

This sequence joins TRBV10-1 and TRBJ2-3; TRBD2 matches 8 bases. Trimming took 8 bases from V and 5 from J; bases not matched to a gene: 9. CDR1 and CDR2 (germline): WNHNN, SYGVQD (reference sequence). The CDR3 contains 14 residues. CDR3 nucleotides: TGCGCCAGCTCGCGAAGCGGGGGTAGAGATACGCAGTATTTT. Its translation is CASSRSGGRDTQYF.

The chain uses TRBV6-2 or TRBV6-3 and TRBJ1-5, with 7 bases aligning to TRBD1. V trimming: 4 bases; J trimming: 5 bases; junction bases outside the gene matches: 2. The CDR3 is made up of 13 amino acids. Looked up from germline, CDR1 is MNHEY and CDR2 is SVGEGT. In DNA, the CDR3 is TGTGCCAGCAGTTGGGACAGTCATCAGCCCCAGCATTTT. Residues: CASSWDSHQPQHF.

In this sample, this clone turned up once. Written as DNA, the CDR3 is TGTGCCAGCGCTTTAGTTACCCGGGGGTCGAGCACTGAAGCTTTCTTT. It specifies CASALVTRGSSTEAFF. The V and J genes are TRBV5-5 and TRBJ1-1, with a tentative D call TRBD1 (5 bases). CDR1 is SGHKS, CDR2 YYEKEE, per germline (reference sequence). Trimming cost V 7 bases and J 4 bases, with 23 bases left between them. This CDR3 spans 16 amino acids.

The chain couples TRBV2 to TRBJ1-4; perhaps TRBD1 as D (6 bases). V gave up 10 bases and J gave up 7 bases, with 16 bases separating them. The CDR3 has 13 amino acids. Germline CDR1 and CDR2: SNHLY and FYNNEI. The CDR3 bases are TGTGCCACCCGGACAGACGTGCGTGAAAAACTGTTTTTT. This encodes CATRTDVREKLFF.